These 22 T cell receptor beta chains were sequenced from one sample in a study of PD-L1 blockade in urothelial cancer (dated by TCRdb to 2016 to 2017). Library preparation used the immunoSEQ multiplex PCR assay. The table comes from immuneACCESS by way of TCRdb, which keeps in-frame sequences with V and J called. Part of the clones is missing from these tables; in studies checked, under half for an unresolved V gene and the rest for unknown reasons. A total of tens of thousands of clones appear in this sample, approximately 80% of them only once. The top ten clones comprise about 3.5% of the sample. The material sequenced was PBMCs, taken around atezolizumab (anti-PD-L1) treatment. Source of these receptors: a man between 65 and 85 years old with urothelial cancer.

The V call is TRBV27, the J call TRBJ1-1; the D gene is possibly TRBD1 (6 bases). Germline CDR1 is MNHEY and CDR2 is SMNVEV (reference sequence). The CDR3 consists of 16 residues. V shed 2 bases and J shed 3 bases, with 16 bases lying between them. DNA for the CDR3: TGTGCCAGCAGTTTAAGAGGTGGGGCAGGGGACACTGAAGCTTTCTTT. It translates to CASSLRGGAGDTEAFF.

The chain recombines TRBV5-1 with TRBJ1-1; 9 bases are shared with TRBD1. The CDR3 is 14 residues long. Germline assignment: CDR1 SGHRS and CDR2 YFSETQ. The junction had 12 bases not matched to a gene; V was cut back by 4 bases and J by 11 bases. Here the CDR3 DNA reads TGCGCCAGCAGCCCGGACAGGGGTGGTTTTGGGGCTTTCTTT. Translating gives CASSPDRGGFGAFF.

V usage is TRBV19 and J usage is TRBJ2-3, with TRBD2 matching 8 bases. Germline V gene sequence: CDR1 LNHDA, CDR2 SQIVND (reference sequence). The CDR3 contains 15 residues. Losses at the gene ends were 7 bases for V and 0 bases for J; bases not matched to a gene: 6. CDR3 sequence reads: CASKGSGGSTDTQYF. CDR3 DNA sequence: TGTGCCAGTAAGGGAAGCGGGGGTAGCACAGATACGCAGTATTTT.

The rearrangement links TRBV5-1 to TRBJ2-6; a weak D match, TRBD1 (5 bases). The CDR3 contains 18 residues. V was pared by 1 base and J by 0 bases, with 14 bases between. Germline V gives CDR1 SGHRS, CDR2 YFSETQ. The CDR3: CASSLQGALISGANVLTF. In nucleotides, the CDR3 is TGCGCCAGCAGCTTGCAAGGGGCCCTTATCTCTGGGGCCAACGTCCTGACTTTC.

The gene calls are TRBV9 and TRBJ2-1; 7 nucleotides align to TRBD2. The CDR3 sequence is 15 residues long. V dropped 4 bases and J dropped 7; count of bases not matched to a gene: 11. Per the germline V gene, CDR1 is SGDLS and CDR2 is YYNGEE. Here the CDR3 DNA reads TGTGCCAGCAGCACGCGATGGACTAGTCAGAATGAGCAGTTCTTC. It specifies CASSTRWTSQNEQFF.

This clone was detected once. The chain's CDR3 is CATAIRDIQYF. CDR3 nucleotides: TGTGCCACCGCAATACGGGACATTCAGTATTTT. V usage is TRBV15 and J usage is TRBJ2-3; D perhaps matches TRBD1 (6 bases). Germline V CDR1 and CDR2: LNHNV, YYDKDF (reference sequence). V gave up 8 bases and J gave up 12 bases, with 15 bases separating them. The CDR3 totals 11 residues.

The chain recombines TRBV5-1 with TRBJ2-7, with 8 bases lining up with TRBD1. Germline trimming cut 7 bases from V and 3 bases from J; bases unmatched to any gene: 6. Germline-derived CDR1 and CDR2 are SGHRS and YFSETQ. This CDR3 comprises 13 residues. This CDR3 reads CASANRGSYEQYF. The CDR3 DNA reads TGCGCCAGCGCAAACAGGGGGAGCTACGAGCAGTACTTC.

The CDR3 here is CASSLGTSPDEQYF. The CDR3 DNA follows: TGTGCCAGCAGCTTGGGGACTAGTCCCGACGAGCAGTACTTC. The J gene is TRBJ2-7, the V gene TRBV5-5, with TRBD2 identical over 7 bases. V lost 0 bases to trimming and J lost 5 bases; unmatched junction nucleotides: 5. The CDR3 covers 14 residues. In germline, CDR1 is SGHKS, CDR2 YYEKEE (reference sequence).

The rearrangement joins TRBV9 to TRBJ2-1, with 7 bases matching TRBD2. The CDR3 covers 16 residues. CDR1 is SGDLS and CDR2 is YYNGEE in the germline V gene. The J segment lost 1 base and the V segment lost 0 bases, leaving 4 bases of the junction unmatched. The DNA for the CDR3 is TGTGCCAGCAGCGTAGGAGCGGGGAATTCCTACAATGAGCAGTTCTTC. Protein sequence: CASSVGAGNSYNEQFF.

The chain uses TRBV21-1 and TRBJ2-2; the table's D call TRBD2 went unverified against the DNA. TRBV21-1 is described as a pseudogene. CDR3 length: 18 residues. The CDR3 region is CASSKRGGRAEDTGELFF. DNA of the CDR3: TGTGCCAGCAGCAAAAGGGGGGGCAGGGCCGAAGACACCGGGGAGCTGTTTTTT.

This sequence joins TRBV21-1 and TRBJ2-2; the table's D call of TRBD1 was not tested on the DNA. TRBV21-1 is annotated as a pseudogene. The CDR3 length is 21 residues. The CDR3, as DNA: TGTGCCAGCAGCATGATTCAGAATACGGCTCCGCCGGGACAGGGACTCTCGGAGCTGTTTTTT. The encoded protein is CASSMIQNTAPPGQGLSELFF.

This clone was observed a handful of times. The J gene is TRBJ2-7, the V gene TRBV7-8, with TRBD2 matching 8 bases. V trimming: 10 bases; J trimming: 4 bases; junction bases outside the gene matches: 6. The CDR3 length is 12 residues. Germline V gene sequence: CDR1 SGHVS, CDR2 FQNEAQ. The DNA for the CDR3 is TGTGCCACCGGGACTAGGTCATACGAGCAGTACTTC. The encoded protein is CATGTRSYEQYF.

The CDR3 loop reads CASSLGRANQETQYF. CDR3 DNA sequence: TGTGCCAGCAGCTTAGGCAGGGCGAATCAAGAGACCCAGTACTTC. The chain employs TRBV7-6 and TRBJ2-5, with a possible D match to TRBD1 (5 bases). Germline V lookup: CDR1 SGHVS, CDR2 FNYEAQ. V was shortened by 1 base and J by 2 bases, with 11 bases between the two germline ends. The length of the CDR3 is 15 residues.

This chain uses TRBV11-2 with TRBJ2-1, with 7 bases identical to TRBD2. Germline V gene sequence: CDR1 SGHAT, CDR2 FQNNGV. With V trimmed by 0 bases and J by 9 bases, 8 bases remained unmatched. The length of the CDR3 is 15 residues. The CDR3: CASSLDWSGVREQFF. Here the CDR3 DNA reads TGTGCCAGCAGCTTAGATTGGAGCGGGGTCCGTGAGCAGTTCTTC.

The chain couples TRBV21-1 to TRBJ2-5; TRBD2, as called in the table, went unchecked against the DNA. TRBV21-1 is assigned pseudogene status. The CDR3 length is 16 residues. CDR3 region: CASSKAGGRMKETQYF. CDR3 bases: TGTGCCAGCAGCAAAGCGGGAGGGCGGATGAAAGAGACCCAGTACTTC.

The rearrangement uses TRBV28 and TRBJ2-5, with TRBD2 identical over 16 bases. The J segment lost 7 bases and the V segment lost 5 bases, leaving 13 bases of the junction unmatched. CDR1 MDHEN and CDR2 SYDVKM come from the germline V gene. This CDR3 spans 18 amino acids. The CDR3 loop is CASSTPGLAGGFKGTQYF. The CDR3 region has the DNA TGTGCCAGCAGTACACCGGGACTAGCGGGAGGGTTTAAGGGGACCCAGTACTTC. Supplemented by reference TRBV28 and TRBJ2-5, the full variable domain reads DVKVTQSSRYLVKRTGEKVFLECVQDMDHENMFWYRQDPGLGLRLIYFSYDVKMKEKGDIPEGYSVSREKKERFSLILESASTNQTSMYLCASSTPGLAGGFKGTQYFGPGTRLLVL.

The CDR3 spells CAISESAVNTEAFF. The CDR3 bases are TGTGCCATCAGTGAGTCGGCGGTGAACACTGAAGCTTTCTTT. This chain uses TRBV10-3 with TRBJ1-1; the D is unclear. CDR3 size: 14 residues. V was trimmed by 0 bases and J by 0 bases, leaving 5 bases between them. Germline V gene lookup returns CDR1 ENHRY and CDR2 SYGVKD.

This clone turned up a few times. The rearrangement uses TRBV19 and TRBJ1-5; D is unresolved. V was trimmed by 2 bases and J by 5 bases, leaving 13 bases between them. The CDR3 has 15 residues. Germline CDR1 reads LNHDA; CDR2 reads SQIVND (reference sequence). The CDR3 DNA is TGTGCCAGTAGTATACTCCCAGCCCAGGATCAGCCCCAGCATTTT. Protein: CASSILPAQDQPQHF.

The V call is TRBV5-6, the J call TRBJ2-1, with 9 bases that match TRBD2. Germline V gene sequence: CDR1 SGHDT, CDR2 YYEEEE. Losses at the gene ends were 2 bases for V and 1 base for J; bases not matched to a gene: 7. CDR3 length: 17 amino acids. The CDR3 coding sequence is TGTGCCAGCAGCTTTGTAGCGGGAGCGCTTTCCTACAATGAGCAGTTCTTC. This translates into CASSFVAGALSYNEQFF.

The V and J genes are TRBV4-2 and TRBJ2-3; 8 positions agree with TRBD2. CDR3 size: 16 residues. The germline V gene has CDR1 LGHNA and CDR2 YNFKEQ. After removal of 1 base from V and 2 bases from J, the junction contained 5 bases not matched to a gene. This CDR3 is CASSQVAGGTTDTQYF. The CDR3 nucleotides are TGTGCCAGCAGCCAAGTGGCGGGGGGTACCACAGATACGCAGTATTTT.

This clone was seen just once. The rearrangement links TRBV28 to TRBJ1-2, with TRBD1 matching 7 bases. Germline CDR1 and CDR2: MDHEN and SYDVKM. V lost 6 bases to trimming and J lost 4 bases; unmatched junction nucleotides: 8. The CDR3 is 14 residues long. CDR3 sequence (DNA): TGTGCCAGCAGAGGACAGGCTTACCGCTATGGCTACACCTTC. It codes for CASRGQAYRYGYTF.

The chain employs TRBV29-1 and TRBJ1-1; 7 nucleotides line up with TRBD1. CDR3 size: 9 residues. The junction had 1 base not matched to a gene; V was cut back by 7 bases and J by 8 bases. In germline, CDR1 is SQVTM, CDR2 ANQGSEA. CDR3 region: CSGGQEAFF. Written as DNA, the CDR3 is TGCAGCGGGGGACAGGAAGCTTTCTTT.